Shown below are 21 T cell receptor beta chains from a single sample sequenced in a study of blood T cells in healthy people across ages. A second PCR, run for about 6 to 11 cycles, used a sample-barcoded 5' primer plus a J-beta primer mix. TCRdb analysed the 5' RACE reads with MiXCR anew, one entry per CDR3 protein. The repertoire has approximately 1.5 million distinct CDR3 sequences, approximately 43% of them found once; the top ten carry 4%. The sample was blood. Receptor source: a woman aged 18-30 years in good health.

V is TRBV12-3 or TRBV12-4 and J is TRBJ2-1; D is undetermined. Trimming pared 4 bases from V and 0 bases from J, leaving 10 bases between. The CDR3 is 15 amino acids. The CDR3 bases are TGTGCCAGCAGTTATCAACTAAGCTCCTACAATGAGCAGTTCTTC. Translated: CASSYQLSSYNEQFF.

This chain links TRBV24-1 with TRBJ1-5; D is perhaps TRBD1 (5 bases). The CDR3 has 15 amino acids. The V end was cut by 2 bases, the J end by 1 base, with 8 bases between. The germline V gene has CDR1 KGHDR and CDR2 SFDVKD. CDR3 loop: CATSDSGGSNQPQHF. The CDR3 bases are TGTGCCACCAGTGATTCGGGGGGAAGCAATCAGCCCCAGCATTTT.

In this sample, this clonotype turned up a few times. The chain combines TRBV28 with TRBJ2-7; D not certain. Trimming shortened V by 5 bases and J by 3 bases, and 14 bases separated the two germline ends. Looked up from germline, CDR1 is MDHEN and CDR2 is SYDVKM. The CDR3 is 14 amino acids. The CDR3 region is CASSVTSMDYEQYF. The CDR3 region has the DNA TGTGCCAGCAGTGTAACTTCAATGGACTACGAGCAGTACTTC.

This clonotype has only a few counts. The rearrangement joins TRBV12-3 or TRBV12-4 to TRBJ2-5; D is ambiguous. The CDR3 sequence is 15 residues long. The V end was cut by 3 bases, the J end by 4 bases, with 15 bases between. Here the CDR3 reads CASSFRIGPGETQYF. In nucleotides, the CDR3 is TGTGCCAGCAGTTTCCGGATCGGGCCAGGAGAGACCCAGTACTTC.

The rearrangement links TRBV7-2 to TRBJ1-1, with D possibly being TRBD1 (5 bases). The CDR3 extends over 14 amino acids. V shed 4 bases and J shed 10 bases, with 19 bases lying between them. Germline CDR1 SGHTA, CDR2 FQGNSA. The CDR3 DNA reads as TGTGCCAGCAGCTCCCGCGGGGGACCCCTTGCAGCTTTCTTT. Translated: CASSSRGGPLAAFF.

V gene TRBV7-2 combines with J gene TRBJ2-2, with TRBD1 as a possible D gene (5 bases). The germline V gene has CDR1 SGHTA and CDR2 FQGNSA. CDR3 length: 13 residues. The ends were cut back, 2 bases at V and 7 bases at J, with 8 bases in the middle. The DNA of the CDR3 is TGTGCCAGCAGCTTAAGGGGTTACGGGGAGCTGTTTTTT. Amino acids: CASSLRGYGELFF. The complete variable domain, with remaining parts taken from reference TRBV7-2 and TRBJ2-2, reads GAGVSQSPSNKVTEKGKDVELRCDPISGHTALYWYRQSLGQGLEFLIYFQGNSAPDKSGLPSDRFSAERTGGSVSTLTIQRTQQEDSAVYLCASSLRGYGELFFGEGSRLTVL.

The CDR3 spells CASSQDGGALNDEQFF. DNA for the CDR3: TGTGCCAGCAGCCAAGATGGGGGAGCATTAAACGATGAGCAGTTCTTC. This rearrangement joins TRBV14 to TRBJ2-1; D is possibly TRBD1 or TRBD2 (5 bases each). Germline loops: CDR1 SGHDN, CDR2 FVKESK. This CDR3 region has 16 residues. The V end lost 0 bases, the J end lost 8 bases, and 17 bases lay between the germline ends.

V gene TRBV10-3 combines with J gene TRBJ2-1; D gene uncertain. The DNA end lines up better with TRBJ2-7; the J call may be wrong. Per the germline V gene, CDR1 is ENHRY and CDR2 is SYGVKD. CDR3 length: 15 amino acids. As DNA, the CDR3 is TGTGCCATCAGTGCCGGCTTGCCCTCCTACAATGAGCAGTACTTC. Its translation: CAISAGLPSYNEQYF.

Only a few counts were recorded for this clonotype. The gene calls are TRBV28 and TRBJ2-7, with 10 nucleotides matching TRBD2. The CDR3 contains 15 residues. Germline-derived CDR1 and CDR2 are MDHEN and SYDVKM. V gave up 6 bases and J gave up 0 bases; unmatched junction bases: 5. The CDR3 reads CASRPGLATSYEQYF. For the CDR3, the DNA is TGTGCCAGCAGGCCGGGACTAGCGACCTCCTACGAGCAGTACTTC.

As concerns this clonotype: One junction end does not reproduce the germline sequence, and a read error may be involved. This chain joins TRBV27 and TRBJ1-4; D is ambiguous. This CDR3 comprises 13 residues. Germline V gives CDR1 MNHEY, CDR2 SMNVEV (reference sequence). The CDR3: CVSSRRSNEKLFF. CDR3 coding DNA: TGTGTCAGCAGTAGACGTAGTAATGAAAAACTGTTTTTT.

This clonotype occurred a few times. This chain connects TRBV24-1 to TRBJ2-3; either TRBD1 or TRBD2 may supply D (5 bases each). The V gene lost 3 bases and the J gene lost 4 bases, with 22 bases spanning the gap. CDR1 and CDR2 from the germline V gene are KGHDR and SFDVKD. The CDR3 extends over 18 amino acids. CDR3 in amino acids: CATSDKGRRPWDADTQYF. The CDR3 region has the DNA TGTGCCACCAGTGATAAGGGGCGGCGTCCTTGGGACGCAGATACGCAGTATTTT.

This clonotype has more than one count but fewer than ten. This chain connects TRBV7-2 to TRBJ1-1; D is perhaps TRBD1 (6 bases). The CDR3 is 14 residues long. The ends were cut back, 3 bases at V and 0 bases at J, with 8 bases in the middle. Germline V gene sequence: CDR1 SGHTA, CDR2 FQGNSA. Here the CDR3 reads CASSFRGVNTEAFF. The DNA for the CDR3 is TGTGCCAGCAGCTTCAGGGGAGTGAACACTGAAGCTTTCTTT.

This clonotype was observed a few times. The chain has TRBV20-1 and TRBJ1-4; 9 nucleotides align to TRBD1. CDR1 DFQATT and CDR2 SNEGSKA come from the germline V gene (reference sequence). Unmatched junction bases numbered 9, after V lost 3 bases and J lost 7 bases. The CDR3 totals 15 residues. The CDR3 region is CSARPRTGAFEKLFF. CDR3 in DNA: TGCAGTGCTAGGCCAAGGACAGGGGCCTTTGAAAAACTGTTTTTT.

This clonotype was seen more than once but under ten times. CDR3 loop: CASSQDDRRTGELFF. The CDR3, as DNA: TGTGCCAGCAGCCAAGATGACAGACGTACCGGGGAGCTGTTTTTT. The chain recombines TRBV4-2 with TRBJ2-2; D is perhaps TRBD1 (5 bases). Germline V gene sequence: CDR1 LGHNA, CDR2 YNFKEQ. The CDR3 length is 15 residues. V was pared by 0 bases and J by 5 bases, with 10 bases between.

This clonotype was recorded once. Possible read error: a much larger clone is one base away. This rearrangement joins TRBV4-3 to TRBJ2-1, with 12 bases that match TRBD2. CDR3 size: 15 residues. CDR1 and CDR2 from the germline V gene are LGHNA and YSLEER. This CDR3 is CASSRTSGTNKEQFF. CDR3 DNA: TGCGCCAGCAGTCGGACTAGCGGGACTAACAAGGAGCAGTTCTTC.

This clonotype was counted only a few times. The chain has TRBV27 and TRBJ1-5, with 8 bases aligning to TRBD1. Germline CDR1 is MNHEY and CDR2 is SMNVEV (reference sequence). The V segment lost 3 bases and the J segment 1 base; nucleotides outside the gene matches: 2. CDR3 size: 15 residues. The CDR3 bases are TGTGCCAGCAGTTTCACAGGGGGAAGCAATCAGCCCCAGCATTTT. This codes for CASSFTGGSNQPQHF.

J is TRBJ2-1 and V is TRBV4-1; TRBD2 aligns across 7 bases. The J call may be in error: the DNA end matches TRBJ2-7 better. The CDR3 is 16 amino acids. Germline CDR1 is MGHRA and CDR2 is YSYEKL. CDR3 DNA sequence: TGCGCCAGCAGCCAACTAGCGGTCAGCTCCTACAATGAGCAGTACTTC. Protein: CASSQLAVSSYNEQYF.

The CDR3 bases are TGTGCCAGCTCACCAGGACAGGTCGGGACTGAAGCTTTCTTT. This codes for CASSPGQVGTEAFF. The rearrangement joins TRBV18 to TRBJ1-1; 7 nucleotides line up with TRBD1. The CDR3 is made up of 14 amino acids. The V segment lost 2 bases and the J segment 5 bases; nucleotides outside the gene matches: 5. Germline loops: CDR1 KGHSH, CDR2 LQKENI. Variable domain in full (rest from reference TRBV18 and TRBJ1-1): NAGVMQNPRHLVRRRGQEARLRCSPMKGHSHVYWYRQLPEEGLKFMVYLQKENIIDESGMPKERFSAEFPKEGPSILRIQQVVRGDSAAYFCASSPGQVGTEAFFGQGTRLTVV.

The rearrangement uses TRBV25-1 and TRBJ1-4; D might be TRBD1 (5 bases). With 6 bases removed from V and 7 bases from J, the gap between germline ends came to 18 bases. The CDR3 length is 15 residues. CDR1 and CDR2 (germline): MGHDK, SYGVNS. Here the CDR3 DNA reads TGTGCCAGCAGCACCTCAGGGTGGAGTACTGAAAAACTGTTTTTT. Translating it yields CASSTSGWSTEKLFF.

The V call is TRBV27, the J call TRBJ1-2, with D possibly TRBD1 on 5 matching bases. This CDR3 contains 14 residues. The germline CDR1 and CDR2 sequences are MNHEY and SMNVEV (reference sequence). The V gene lost 4 bases and the J gene lost 9 bases, with 18 bases spanning the gap. The CDR3: CASSSLQGDLSYTF. Here the CDR3 DNA reads TGTGCCAGCAGTTCCCTCCAGGGCGATTTGAGCTACACCTTC.

This chain connects TRBV4-3 to TRBJ1-1, with D possibly TRBD1 on 5 matching bases. The length of the CDR3 is 16 residues. The V end was cut by 0 bases, the J end by 0 bases, with 11 bases between. CDR1 and CDR2 from the germline V gene are LGHNA and YSLEER. Here the CDR3 DNA reads TGCGCCAGCAGCCAAGATGGGCACAGGATGAACACTGAAGCTTTCTTT. This codes for CASSQDGHRMNTEAFF.